These 32 T cell receptor beta chains share one sample of origin, sequenced in a study of T-cell reconstitution after alpha-beta-depleted transplantation in children. Preparation of the TCRbeta library was carried out with unique molecular identifiers. TCRdb itself ran the PCR reads through MiXCR, one entry per CDR3 protein. The top ten hold approximately 13% of the sample, which has approximately 170,000 distinct CDR3 sequences, more than 9.5% seen once. This sample comprised PBMCs, obtained before TCRalphabeta/CD19-depleted stem cell transplant. The receptors stem from a boy between 2 and 10 years old with acute myeloid leukemia, due to receive a stem cell transplant.

This clonotype appeared many times. V and J are TRBV7-8 and TRBJ2-7, with D possibly being TRBD1 (5 bases). The V gene's germline CDR1 is SGHVS and CDR2 FQNEAQ. The ends were cut back, 1 base at V and 3 bases at J, with 16 bases in the middle. The CDR3 consists of 16 residues. The CDR3: CASSLVLGAIYYEQYF. Here the CDR3 DNA reads TGTGCCAGCAGCTTAGTCCTAGGGGCCATATACTACGAGCAGTACTTC. The full variable domain, its missing parts supplied by reference TRBV7-8 and TRBJ2-7, is GAGVSQSPRYKVAKRGQDVALRCDPISGHVSLFWYQQALGQGPEFLTYFQNEAQLDKSGLPSDRFFAERPEGSVSTLKIQRTQQEDSAVYLCASSLVLGAIYYEQYFGPGTRLTVT.

In this sample, this clonotype turned up many times. The chain carries TRBV12-3 or TRBV12-4 and TRBJ1-5; possibly TRBD1 for D (6 bases). Trimming removed 6 bases at V and 7 bases at J, with 16 bases between. The CDR3 runs to 14 residues. The CDR3 bases are TGTGCCAGCAGCTATCACCCGGGACAACAGCCCCAGCATTTT. Protein sequence: CASSYHPGQQPQHF.

This clonotype was seen ten or more times. This chain uses TRBV7-8 with TRBJ2-5; D possibly corresponds to TRBD2 (6 bases). Germline assignment: CDR1 SGHVS and CDR2 FQNEAQ. V was shortened by 5 bases and J by 1 base, with 14 bases between the two germline ends. The CDR3 loop spans 15 amino acids. CDR3 sequence: CASSRSGGGQETQYF. The CDR3, as DNA: TGTGCCAGCAGCCGGTCTGGGGGAGGCCAAGAGACCCAGTACTTC.

Ten or more counts support this clonotype. This chain uses TRBV28 with TRBJ1-6; TRBD1 matches at 7 bases. Germline values: CDR1 MDHEN, CDR2 SYDVKM. V lost 3 bases, J lost 10 bases, and 15 bases stayed unmatched. The CDR3 has 17 amino acids. The CDR3 protein is CASSFGAGGFEGSPLHF. In DNA, the CDR3 is TGTGCCAGCAGTTTCGGTGCAGGGGGGTTTGAGGGCTCACCCCTCCACTTT. The full variable domain, rest sourced from reference TRBV28 and TRBJ1-6, is DVKVTQSSRYLVKRTGEKVFLECVQDMDHENMFWYRQDPGLGLRLIYFSYDVKMKEKGDIPEGYSVSREKKERFSLILESASTNQTSMYLCASSFGAGGFEGSPLHFGNGTRLTVT.

This clonotype was seen more than once but under ten times. The chain is built from TRBV29-1 and TRBJ2-1; the D is unclear. The germline gives CDR1 SQVTM, CDR2 ANQGSEA. The CDR3 extends over 15 amino acids. Trimming cost V 6 bases and J 7 bases, with 22 bases left between them. The CDR3 DNA reads as TGCAGCGTCCCCAGCGACTCAAAAGTGTGGAATGAGCAGTTCTTC. Its translation is CSVPSDSKVWNEQFF.

This clonotype was seen repeatedly, ten times or more. The rearrangement links TRBV7-2 to TRBJ2-3; D remains unclear. The CDR3 spans 13 residues. V lost 1 base to trimming and J lost 5 bases, with 7 bases between them. The germline V gene has CDR1 SGHTA and CDR2 FQGNSA. The CDR3 sequence: CASSLGAEDTQYF. The CDR3 region has the DNA TGTGCCAGCAGCTTAGGTGCTGAAGATACGCAGTATTTT.

This clonotype was seen ten or more times. This chain connects TRBV6-2 or TRBV6-3 to TRBJ1-5; no clear D gene. CDR1 and CDR2 from the germline V gene are MNHEY and SVGEGT. The CDR3 runs 12 residues. Trimming pared 2 bases from V and 9 bases from J, leaving 8 bases between. The CDR3 loop reads CASSYPERPQHF. The CDR3 bases are TGTGCCAGCAGTTACCCTGAGAGGCCCCAGCATTTT.

This clonotype was observed at least ten times. CDR3: CASSPTRQGAGSPLHF. CDR3 nucleotides: TGTGCCAGCAGCCCCACACGACAGGGGGCAGGTTCACCCCTCCACTTT. This chain connects TRBV6-1 to TRBJ1-6, with TRBD1 matching over 10 bases. The CDR3 consists of 16 residues. V gave up 6 bases and J gave up 9 bases; unmatched junction bases: 11. CDR1 and CDR2 (germline): MNHNS, SASEGT.

This clonotype was seen ten or more times. The chain combines TRBV3-1 with TRBJ2-3; 11 bases are shared with TRBD1. Germline V lookup: CDR1 LGHDT, CDR2 YNNKEL (reference sequence). The CDR3 contains 15 residues. Unmatched junction bases numbered 8, after V lost 7 bases and J lost 5 bases. The CDR3 protein is CASTGTGGIGDTQYF. CDR3 sequence (DNA): TGTGCCAGCACCGGGACAGGGGGGATCGGAGATACGCAGTATTTT.

This clonotype came up many times. This rearrangement joins TRBV5-6 to TRBJ1-1; 8 nucleotides match TRBD1. Germline CDR1 SGHDT, CDR2 YYEEEE. The CDR3 extends over 14 amino acids. V lost 1 base and J lost 6; bases outside the gene matches: 5. The CDR3 is CASSLWARGPEAFF. Here the CDR3 DNA reads TGTGCCAGCAGCTTGTGGGCCAGGGGGCCTGAAGCTTTCTTT.

This clonotype has a count of ten or more. The genes are TRBV3-1 and TRBJ2-3, with D uncertain. This CDR3 region has 17 residues. V lost 1 base and J 0 bases, leaving 14 bases between the germline ends. From germline, CDR1 is LGHDT and CDR2 YNNKEL (reference sequence). Written as DNA, the CDR3 is TGTGCCAGCAGCCAAGCAACCTCTAGGGTTAGCACAGATACGCAGTATTTT. It encodes CASSQATSRVSTDTQYF.

This clonotype was counted between two and nine times. Written as DNA, the CDR3 is TGTGCCAGCAGCCAACCTCAGGGGGCGAATGAGCAGTTCTTC. It encodes CASSQPQGANEQFF. V usage is TRBV7-9 and J usage is TRBJ2-1; 8 nucleotides align to TRBD1. V was pared by 5 bases and J by 7 bases, with 7 bases of the junction left unmatched. The germline V gene has CDR1 SEHNR and CDR2 FQNEAQ (reference sequence). The CDR3 has 14 residues.

There are many counts of this clonotype. The chain has TRBV20-1 and TRBJ1-6; a weak D match, TRBD1 (5 bases). CDR1 is DFQATT, CDR2 SNEGSKA, per germline (reference sequence). The CDR3 contains 14 residues. The ends were cut back, 1 base at V and 6 bases at J, with 10 bases in the middle. CDR3 amino acids: CSARAGPLNSPLHF. The CDR3 DNA sequence: TGCAGTGCTAGAGCGGGACCGCTTAATTCACCCCTCCACTTT.

In this sample, this clonotype turned up many times. The rearrangement uses TRBV5-1 and TRBJ1-1, with D perhaps TRBD1 (5 bases). This CDR3 comprises 16 residues. Deletions cut 1 base from V and 4 bases from J, with 17 bases between. Looked up from germline, CDR1 is SGHRS and CDR2 is YFSETQ. The CDR3 nucleotides are TGCGCCAGCAGCTTGAGTGTCCAGGGCGATATCACTGAAGCTTTCTTT. It translates to CASSLSVQGDITEAFF. Filled out from reference TRBV5-1 and TRBJ1-1, the complete variable domain reads KAGVTQTPRYLIKTRGQQVTLSCSPISGHRSVSWYQQTPGQGLQFLFEYFSETQRNKGNFPGRFSGRQFSNSRSEMNVSTLELGDSALYLCASSLSVQGDITEAFFGQGTRLTVV.

This clonotype was found many times. The chain is built from TRBV2 and TRBJ2-2; D uncertain. The germline V gene has CDR1 SNHLY and CDR2 FYNNEI. Trimming stripped 5 bases from V and 5 bases from J, with 9 bases between. The CDR3 has 13 residues. The CDR3 sequence is CASSYTETGELFF. In nucleotides, the CDR3 is TGTGCCAGCAGTTATACAGAGACCGGGGAGCTGTTTTTT.

This clonotype came up many times. This chain joins TRBV19 and TRBJ2-7, with TRBD1 as a possible D gene (5 bases). CDR3 length equals 14 residues. Between the trimmed V and J ends, which lost 5 bases and 3 bases, there was a span of 14 bases. The germline CDR1 and CDR2 sequences are LNHDA and SQIVND (reference sequence). The CDR3: CASSDQGKDYEQYF. DNA of the CDR3: TGTGCCAGTAGTGATCAGGGAAAAGACTACGAGCAGTACTTC.

This clonotype was counted only a few times. This sequence joins TRBV5-4 and TRBJ2-1; 7 nucleotides line up with TRBD2. The V gene's germline CDR1 is SGHNT and CDR2 YYREEE (reference sequence). The V and J ends lost 0 bases and 4 bases, in that order; junction bases with no gene match: 13. This CDR3 comprises 18 residues. The CDR3 DNA sequence: TGTGCCAGCAGCTTGGGGGGGGGGAGGAGTATCCTTTACAATGAGCAGTTCTTC. Translated: CASSLGGGRSILYNEQFF.

This sequence joins TRBV7-9 and TRBJ1-1; no reliable D call. Trimming shortened V by 0 bases and J by 4 bases, and 3 bases separated the two germline ends. Germline V gene lookup returns CDR1 SEHNR and CDR2 FQNEAQ (reference sequence). CDR3 length: 12 amino acids. CDR3 DNA: TGTGCCAGCAGCTTAGCGAGCACTGAAGCTTTCTTT. Its protein product is CASSLASTEAFF.

This clonotype was found many times. This CDR3 reads CASSAEDTEAFF. Here the CDR3 DNA reads TGTGCCAGCAGCGCGGAGGACACTGAAGCTTTCTTT. The chain joins TRBV9 to TRBJ1-1; D ambiguous. Germline CDR1 and CDR2: SGDLS and YYNGEE. CDR3 length: 12 amino acids. The V and J ends lost 3 bases and 3 bases respectively, with 6 bases between them.

This sequence joins TRBV20-1 and TRBJ1-5, with 11 bases identical to TRBD1. The CDR3 consists of 18 residues. Per germline, CDR1 DFQATT and CDR2 SNEGSKA (reference sequence). Losses at the gene ends were 4 bases for V and 0 bases for J; bases not matched to a gene: 11. The CDR3 sequence is CSAKVAGQGEYSNQPQHF. The DNA for the CDR3 is TGCAGTGCTAAAGTGGCGGGACAGGGGGAGTATAGCAATCAGCCCCAGCATTTT.

This clonotype has only a few counts. This chain connects TRBV2 to TRBJ1-4; possibly TRBD1 for D (5 bases). This CDR3 has 12 amino acids. CDR1 is SNHLY and CDR2 is FYNNEI in the germline V gene. Trimming shortened V by 6 bases and J by 5 bases, and 7 bases separated the two germline ends. The CDR3 is CASSDRNEKLFF. Here the CDR3 DNA reads TGTGCCAGCAGCGACAGAAATGAAAAACTGTTTTTT.

In this sample, this clonotype turned up many times. The chain recombines TRBV4-1 with TRBJ1-2; perhaps TRBD1 as D (6 bases). The CDR3 spans 15 residues. Per the germline V gene, CDR1 is MGHRA and CDR2 is YSYEKL. V lost 0 bases and J 1 base, leaving 9 bases between the germline ends. The CDR3 sequence is CASSQDPQGNYGYTF. CDR3 nucleotides: TGCGCCAGCAGCCAAGATCCACAGGGTAACTATGGCTACACCTTC.

This clonotype was detected ten times or more. This chain connects TRBV6-1 to TRBJ1-2; TRBD1 matches 9 bases. The V segment lost 6 bases and the J segment 5 bases; nucleotides outside the gene matches: 7. The CDR3 is made up of 14 amino acids. Germline V lookup: CDR1 MNHNS, CDR2 SASEGT. The CDR3: CASSRRDREYGYTF. CDR3 bases: TGTGCCAGCAGCCGGCGGGACAGGGAATATGGCTACACCTTC.

This clonotype was found many times. V and J are TRBV20-1 and TRBJ2-3; the D gene is possibly TRBD2 (5 bases). The CDR3 is 14 residues long. CDR1 is DFQATT and CDR2 is SNEGSKA in the germline V gene (reference sequence). The V end was cut by 0 bases, the J end by 5 bases, with 12 bases between. Written as DNA, the CDR3 is TGCAGTGCTAGAGATCGGCGGGTCAGAGATACGCAGTATTTT. It encodes CSARDRRVRDTQYF.

In its sample, this clonotype was seen many times. The rearrangement links TRBV20-1 to TRBJ2-7; D unclear. V lost 0 bases to trimming and J lost 3 bases, with 15 bases between them. Germline assignment: CDR1 DFQATT and CDR2 SNEGSKA (reference sequence). The CDR3 is made up of 15 amino acids. The CDR3 DNA sequence: TGCAGTGCTAGAGATTCGGACCGAAGATACTACGAGCAGTACTTC. Encoded protein: CSARDSDRRYYEQYF.

This clonotype has ten or more counts. The chain carries TRBV20-1 and TRBJ1-1, with D perhaps TRBD1 (5 bases). Germline V gives CDR1 DFQATT, CDR2 SNEGSKA (reference sequence). V was clipped by 6 bases and J by 9 bases, with 17 bases between them. The CDR3 consists of 12 residues. CDR3 sequence reads: CSANVWGGQAFF. The CDR3 DNA is TGCAGTGCAAACGTATGGGGGGGACAAGCTTTCTTT.

A word on this clonotype: A much larger clone differs from this one at a single base, so this may be a read error. V gene TRBV4-1 combines with J gene TRBJ2-3; D may be TRBD2 (6 bases). The CDR3 length is 15 residues. Trimming shortened V by 2 bases and J by 5 bases, and 14 bases separated the two germline ends. The germline gives CDR1 MGHRA, CDR2 YSYEKL. As DNA, the CDR3 is TGCGCCAGCAGCCAACGTGCGGGGAACCTAGATACGCAGTATTTT. Translating it yields CASSQRAGNLDTQYF.

Comments on this clonotype: Likely a read error: the CDR3 ends without its conserved phenylalanine or tryptophan. This chain joins TRBV27 and TRBJ1-2; 8 bases map to TRBD1. The length of the CDR3 is 11 residues. The germline CDR1 and CDR2 sequences are MNHEY and SMNVEV (reference sequence). J gave up 11 bases and V 6 bases, and 5 bases lay outside the gene matches. The CDR3, as DNA: TGTGCCAGCAGCTCCGGGACAGGATACACCATC. Translating gives CASSSGTGYTI.

At least ten counts were recorded for this clonotype. V and J are TRBV5-1 and TRBJ2-5, with D perhaps matching TRBD1 (5 bases). This CDR3 contains 14 residues. V was shortened by 4 bases and J by 2 bases, with 12 bases between the two germline ends. Germline loops: CDR1 SGHRS, CDR2 YFSETQ. The CDR3 sequence is CASSPTRTQETQYF. CDR3 nucleotides: TGCGCCAGCAGCCCTACCCGGACACAAGAGACCCAGTACTTC.

This clonotype was seen at least ten times. The chain combines TRBV5-1 with TRBJ2-5; D uncertain. V was cut by 1 base and J by 4 bases, with 14 bases left in between. Germline lookup yields CDR1 SGHRS and CDR2 YFSETQ. The CDR3 has 15 residues. CDR3 loop: CASSLWSRSAETQYF. The CDR3 DNA is TGCGCCAGCAGCTTGTGGTCCCGGTCTGCAGAGACCCAGTACTTC.

This clonotype was picked up many times. The chain carries TRBV5-5 and TRBJ1-5, with 8 bases lining up with TRBD1. The CDR3 sequence is 16 residues long. Unmatched junction bases numbered 9, after V lost 4 bases and J lost 3 bases. Germline CDR1 is SGHKS and CDR2 is YYEKEE (reference sequence). DNA of the CDR3: TGTGCCAGCAGCCCTCGGGACAGGCCTAACAATCAGCCCCAGCATTTT. Translation: CASSPRDRPNNQPQHF.

This clonotype was observed many times. This rearrangement joins TRBV20-1 to TRBJ2-2; TRBD1 is a possible D gene (5 bases). Germline V gives CDR1 DFQATT, CDR2 SNEGSKA (reference sequence). Trimming took off 1 base at V and 7 bases at J, with 16 bases between the two ends. The CDR3 has 15 amino acids. In DNA, the CDR3 is TGCAGTGCTAGAGCGGAAGGGGCTGACAGCGGGGAGCTGTTTTTT. Protein: CSARAEGADSGELFF.